Following are 10 T cell receptor beta chains from one sample sequenced in a study of blood T cells in healthy people across ages. A second PCR of about 7 to 11 cycles used a sample-barcoded 5' primer and a J-beta primer mix. TCRdb ran MiXCR on the 5' RACE reads and lists one entry per CDR3 protein. Of around 500,000 distinct CDR3 sequences in the sample, around 48% are singletons; the top ten hold 20% to 25%. The sequencing input was blood. These receptors all stem from an older man in good health.

This clonotype was counted between two and nine times. The rearrangement joins TRBV12-3 or TRBV12-4 to TRBJ2-3, with D uncertain. The CDR3 is 13 amino acids. Deletions cut 3 bases from V and 2 bases from J, with 6 bases between. Here the CDR3 reads CASSFDTTDTQYF. The CDR3 nucleotides are TGTGCCAGCAGTTTTGACACCACAGATACGCAGTATTTT.

The gene calls are TRBV7-9 and TRBJ2-4, with 11 nucleotides matching TRBD1. The J call may be in error: the DNA end matches TRBJ2-7 better. CDR1 and CDR2 (germline): SEHNR, FQNEAQ (reference sequence). The CDR3 contains 16 residues. The CDR3 coding sequence is TGTGCCAGCAGCCCATTACCCGGGACAGGGGGTGACGAGCAGTACTTC. Its translation is CASSPLPGTGGDEQYF.

The rearrangement joins TRBV10-3 to TRBJ2-1; 10 bases align to TRBD2. TRBJ2-7 matches the DNA end more closely, so the J call is doubtful. CDR3 length: 21 amino acids. The V gene's germline CDR1 is ENHRY and CDR2 SYGVKD. Here the CDR3 reads CAISEGGDLAGVSFSYNEQYF. The CDR3 DNA reads as TGTGCCATCAGTGAGGGAGGGGACCTAGCGGGAGTTTCCTTCTCCTACAATGAGCAGTACTTC.

This clonotype was detected only a few times. The gene calls are TRBV5-1 and TRBJ2-5, with D perhaps TRBD1 (6 bases). This CDR3 is 14 amino acids long. V was shortened by 4 bases and J by 3 bases, with 13 bases between the two germline ends. Germline V gene sequence: CDR1 SGHRS, CDR2 YFSETQ. The CDR3 reads CASSLGTTKETQYF. CDR3 nucleotide sequence: TGCGCCAGCAGCCTCGGGACAACTAAAGAGACCCAGTACTTC.

The chain combines TRBV20-1 with TRBJ1-1; D unclear. V was trimmed by 0 bases and J by 10 bases, leaving 15 bases between them. CDR1 DFQATT and CDR2 SNEGSKA come from the germline V gene (reference sequence). The CDR3 runs 13 residues. CDR3 coding DNA: TGCAGTGCTAGAGAGGGCCCAGGAGAGACAGCTTTCTTT. It codes for CSAREGPGETAFF.

V gene TRBV5-1 combines with J gene TRBJ1-4; TRBD1 is a possible D gene (5 bases). V was shortened by 0 bases and J by 5 bases, with 11 bases between the two germline ends. CDR1 and CDR2 (germline): SGHRS, YFSETQ. CDR3 size: 15 residues. The CDR3: CASSLAGRRNEKLFF. The CDR3 nucleotides are TGCGCCAGCAGCTTGGCAGGGAGAAGGAATGAAAAACTGTTTTTT. The full variable domain, its missing parts supplied by reference TRBV5-1 and TRBJ1-4, is KAGVTQTPRYLIKTRGQQVTLSCSPISGHRSVSWYQQTPGQGLQFLFEYFSETQRNKGNFPGRFSGRQFSNSRSEMNVSTLELGDSALYLCASSLAGRRNEKLFFGSGTQLSVL.

The rearrangement joins TRBV20-1 to TRBJ1-1, with 7 positions matching TRBD1. After removal of 8 bases from V and 7 bases from J, the junction contained 19 bases not matched to a gene. The CDR3 length is 15 residues. The germline V gene has CDR1 DFQATT and CDR2 SNEGSKA (reference sequence). Here the CDR3 reads CSPSPGTASRYEAFF. In DNA, the CDR3 is TGCAGTCCGTCCCCGGGGACAGCATCCAGATATGAAGCTTTCTTT.

V usage is TRBV6-2 or TRBV6-3 and J usage is TRBJ2-1; TRBD2 aligns across 11 bases. This CDR3 is 15 amino acids long. The V gene's germline CDR1 is MNHEY and CDR2 SVGEGT. V dropped 4 bases and J dropped 9; count of bases not matched to a gene: 8. The CDR3 DNA sequence: TGTGCCAGCAGTTCAGGGGGACTAGCGGAGCTTGAGCAGTTCTTC. It codes for CASSSGGLAELEQFF.

This chain links TRBV7-2 with TRBJ2-7; 11 bases agree with TRBD2. Germline V CDR1 and CDR2: SGHTA, FQGNSA. The CDR3 spans 14 residues. Germline trimming cut 6 bases from V and 3 bases from J; bases unmatched to any gene: 4. The CDR3 DNA follows: TGTGCCAGCAGGGGGGGGACTAGCGGCTACGAGCAGTACTTC. It encodes CASRGGTSGYEQYF.

The CDR3 DNA reads TGTGCCAGCAGCTTAGGAAGCCATGGGAATCAGCCCCAGCATTTT. Amino acids: CASSLGSHGNQPQHF. The chain couples TRBV7-9 to TRBJ1-5; D unresolved. Trimming removed 1 base from V and 4 bases from J, with 11 bases in between. CDR1 is SEHNR and CDR2 is FQNEAQ in the germline V gene (reference sequence). The CDR3 consists of 15 residues.